These 12 T cell receptor beta chains originate from one sample sequenced in a study of blood T cell repertoires in COVID-19. Profiled with immunoSEQ multiplex PCR; TCRdb holds only in-frame clones, not every one. This table has approximately 150,000 clones, more than 75% appearing once. What was sequenced was peripheral blood. These TCRs come from a human donor in a cohort sampled during active COVID-19.

J is TRBJ2-3 and V is TRBV18, with 12 nucleotides matching TRBD1. V gave up 2 bases and J gave up 4 bases; unmatched junction bases: 4. Germline V gene sequence: CDR1 KGHSH, CDR2 LQKENI. This CDR3 has 16 residues. Here the CDR3 reads CASSPTGQGAADTQYF. CDR3 DNA: TGTGCCAGCTCACCAACGGGACAGGGGGCGGCAGATACGCAGTATTTT.

The chain joins TRBV5-4 to TRBJ2-3; D may be TRBD2 (7 bases). The CDR3 spans 18 residues. Germline assignment: CDR1 SGHNT and CDR2 YYREEE (reference sequence). The V end was cut by 0 bases, the J end by 2 bases, with 19 bases between. The CDR3 region has the DNA TGTGCCAGCAGCTTGGCCTCAAGGGGGGGGCCCAACACAGATACGCAGTATTTT. Protein product: CASSLASRGGPNTDTQYF.

This clone came up once. V is TRBV5-1 and J is TRBJ2-2; 9 bases line up with TRBD2. V lost 4 bases, J lost 4 bases, and 11 bases stayed unmatched. CDR1 and CDR2 from the germline V gene are SGHRS and YFSETQ. The CDR3 runs to 17 residues. The CDR3 region has the DNA TGCGCCAGCAGCCCGGATGTAGCGGGAGCGTCCACCGGGGAGCTGTTTTTT. Translating gives CASSPDVAGASTGELFF.

This clone was seen only once. The chain has TRBV5-1 and TRBJ2-1, with TRBD1 identical over 12 bases. The CDR3 spans 15 residues. CDR1 and CDR2 (germline): SGHRS, YFSETQ. The trim removed 2 bases at V and 9 bases at J, leaving 6 bases unmatched. The CDR3, as DNA: TGCGCCAGCAGCTTCGGGACAGGGGGCGGTGGTGAGCAGTTCTTC. Translated, it gives CASSFGTGGGGEQFF.

V and J are TRBV6-1 and TRBJ1-6, with 10 bases matching TRBD1. CDR3 length: 19 amino acids. Germline assignment: CDR1 MNHNS and CDR2 SASEGT. V dropped 1 base and J dropped 8; count of bases not matched to a gene: 14. The CDR3 nucleotides read TGTGCCAGCAGTGAAGTTGGACAGGGGGTATCTTCGGGGGATTCACCCCTCCACTTT. Residues: CASSEVGQGVSSGDSPLHF.

This clone showed up just a few times. Here the CDR3 DNA reads TGTGCCAGCACCGCGGGACAGGGGGCTCCCTTTTCCTACGAGCAGTACTTC. Protein product: CASTAGQGAPFSYEQYF. This chain links TRBV28 with TRBJ2-7; 12 nucleotides match TRBD1. Germline V lookup: CDR1 MDHEN, CDR2 SYDVKM. The junction had 11 bases not matched to a gene; V was cut back by 7 bases and J by 1 base. The length of the CDR3 is 17 residues.

This rearrangement joins TRBV6-5 to TRBJ1-5, with a weak D call TRBD1 (5 bases). The CDR3 is 14 amino acids. Per germline, CDR1 MNHEY and CDR2 SVGAGI. V gave up 6 bases and J gave up 2 bases, with 11 bases separating them. This CDR3 reads CASSPDTGNQPQHF. The CDR3 region has the DNA TGTGCCAGCAGCCCGGACACGGGCAATCAGCCCCAGCATTTT.

The rearrangement joins TRBV9 to TRBJ1-1; D unclear. Germline assignment: CDR1 SGDLS and CDR2 YYNGEE. V was cut by 0 bases and J by 0 bases, with 6 bases left in between. This CDR3 spans 14 amino acids. CDR3 in DNA: TGTGCCAGCAGCGTAGAACAGTTGAACACTGAAGCTTTCTTT. It codes for CASSVEQLNTEAFF.

The J gene is TRBJ2-3, the V gene TRBV7-2, with D possibly matching TRBD1 (5 bases). Germline CDR1 is SGHTA and CDR2 is FQGNSA. The CDR3 contains 14 residues. Trimming took 6 bases from V and 2 from J, leaving 12 bases between them. DNA of the CDR3: TGTGCCAGCAGAAGGGGCATAGACACAGATACGCAGTATTTT. Translated: CASRRGIDTDTQYF.

In DNA form, the CDR3 reads TGTGCCAGCAGCGGGACTAGCGGTTCCTACGAGCAGTACGTC. This translates into CASSGTSGSYEQYV. The rearrangement joins TRBV21-1 to TRBJ2-7; TRBD2 was called by the table and not checked on the DNA. TRBV21-1 is listed as a pseudogene. CDR3 length: 14 residues.

The CDR3 loop reads CASSDRATEDTQYF. DNA for the CDR3: TGTGCCAGTAGTGACAGGGCGACTGAAGATACGCAGTATTTT. The J gene is TRBJ2-3, the V gene TRBV19, with 7 bases identical to TRBD1. There are 14 residues in the CDR3. The trim removed 5 bases at V and 5 bases at J, leaving 7 bases unmatched. Per the germline V gene, CDR1 is LNHDA and CDR2 is SQIVND (reference sequence).

The chain recombines TRBV7-2 with TRBJ2-1; D may be TRBD1 (5 bases). CDR3 size: 14 residues. Between the trimmed V and J ends, which lost 3 bases and 5 bases, there was a span of 11 bases. Germline CDR1 and CDR2: SGHTA and FQGNSA. The CDR3 region is CASSFAGSHNEQFF. The CDR3 nucleotides are TGTGCCAGCAGCTTTGCAGGGTCCCACAATGAGCAGTTCTTC.